These 16 T cell receptor beta chains were all obtained from the same sample, sequenced in a study of radiotherapy plus CTLA-4 blockade in lung cancer (dated by TCRdb to 2016 to 2018). Library construction relied on the immunoSEQ multiplex PCR assay. The source is immuneACCESS, and TCRdb retained only in-frame sequences with V and J called. Part of the clones is not carried over; for the studies checked, unresolved V genes explain less than half of this, and the remainder is unexplained. The table for this sample lists about 90,000 clones; approximately 82% of them were counted only once. The top ten clones comprise about 14% of the sample. Specimen: peripheral blood, collected from a patient treated with radiotherapy plus ipilimumab. These receptors came from a human donor with non-small cell lung cancer that progressed on radiotherapy plus ipilimumab.

CDR3 in amino acids: CASSEIGGRGTAKNIQYF. The CDR3 DNA reads TGTGCCAGCAGTGAAATAGGTGGCAGGGGCACAGCCAAAAACATTCAGTACTTC. The chain joins TRBV2 to TRBJ2-4; tentatively, D is TRBD1 (6 bases). With 2 bases removed from V and 0 bases from J, the gap between germline ends came to 17 bases. Germline V lookup: CDR1 SNHLY, CDR2 FYNNEI. CDR3 length: 18 residues.

The CDR3 spells CASSFAHLGPVGEQFF. CDR3 DNA: TGTGCCAGCAGTTTCGCCCACTTGGGGCCCGTGGGTGAGCAGTTCTTC. This sequence joins TRBV7-2 and TRBJ2-1; the D gene is possibly TRBD1 (5 bases). The CDR3 is 16 amino acids. In germline, CDR1 is SGHTA, CDR2 FQGNSA. V lost 6 bases and J 9 bases, leaving 24 bases between the germline ends.

The chain is built from TRBV13 and TRBJ2-3; TRBD1 might be the D (5 bases). CDR1 is PRHDT and CDR2 is FYEKMQ in the germline V gene (reference sequence). V lost 4 bases and J lost 2, with 19 bases in between. This CDR3 is built from 17 residues. For the CDR3, the DNA is TGTGCCAGCAGCTCTACCTCAGGGATGCGGAACACAGATACGCAGTATTTT. It specifies CASSSTSGMRNTDTQYF.

The chain joins TRBV30 to TRBJ1-2; D unclear. Germline V CDR1 and CDR2: GTSNPN, SVGIG (reference sequence). CDR3 size: 12 residues. Trimming cost V 4 bases and J 1 base, with 7 bases left between them. The CDR3 DNA reads TGTGCCTGGAATAGTTTTAACTATGGCTACACCTTC. Translation: CAWNSFNYGYTF.

As to this clone: Relative to the germline gene, one junction end is altered; a read error may explain this. V gene TRBV7-7 combines with J gene TRBJ2-5, with D perhaps matching TRBD1 (7 bases). The CDR3 covers 15 residues. CDR1 is SSHAT and CDR2 is FNYEAQ in the germline V gene (reference sequence). The CDR3 nucleotides read TGTGCTAGCAGCGCAGGGGGGACATCCATCGAGACCCAGTACTTC. It translates to CASSAGGTSIETQYF.

The chain joins TRBV10-3 to TRBJ1-2, with a tentative D call TRBD1 (5 bases). Per the germline V gene, CDR1 is ENHRY and CDR2 is SYGVKD. Trimming removed 6 bases from V and 2 bases from J, with 10 bases in between. The CDR3 totals 13 residues. The CDR3 DNA follows: TGTGCCATCAGACTGACAGAGAACTATGGCTACACCTTC. Translated, it gives CAIRLTENYGYTF.

V is TRBV4-1 and J is TRBJ2-7; D is perhaps TRBD2 (6 bases). V lost 4 bases, J lost 4 bases, and 17 bases lay in between. The CDR3 covers 15 residues. Germline values: CDR1 MGHRA, CDR2 YSYEKL. CDR3 amino acids: CASSPDAGIVYEQYF. The CDR3 nucleotides are TGCGCCAGCAGCCCCGATGCGGGGATTGTGTACGAGCAGTACTTC.

V is TRBV12-1 and J is TRBJ2-2; the table names TRBD1, a call not compared with the DNA. TRBV12-1 is designated a pseudogene. CDR3 size: 16 residues. CDR3 nucleotides: TGTGCCAGCAGCCAACGGGACAGGACGAACACCGGGGAGCTGTTTTTT. It yields the protein CASSQRDRTNTGELFF.

This chain connects TRBV5-1 to TRBJ1-1; no firm D call. Germline V gene sequence: CDR1 SGHRS, CDR2 YFSETQ. The V and J ends lost 4 bases and 1 base respectively, with 14 bases between them. This CDR3 region has 15 residues. The CDR3 DNA is TGCGCCAGCAGCCCGCGGTTAGGCCCGAACACTGAAGCTTTCTTT. It codes for CASSPRLGPNTEAFF.

The gene calls are TRBV7-2 and TRBJ1-1; D remains ambiguous. The V end lost 1 base, the J end lost 6 bases, and 12 bases lay between the germline ends. Germline CDR1 SGHTA, CDR2 FQGNSA. The CDR3 extends over 14 amino acids. The CDR3 DNA follows: TGTGCCAGCAGCTTAGACACCCCCAATTCTGAAGCTTTCTTT. It codes for CASSLDTPNSEAFF.

The chain uses TRBV5-4 and TRBJ2-7; TRBD2 matches 15 bases. The CDR3 is 16 amino acids. V dropped 5 bases and J dropped 2; count of bases not matched to a gene: 5. CDR1 and CDR2 from the germline V gene are SGHNT and YYREEE (reference sequence). CDR3 loop: CASSSGLAGGPYEQYF. CDR3 in DNA: TGTGCCAGCAGTTCCGGACTAGCGGGGGGGCCCTACGAGCAGTACTTC.

V usage is TRBV5-4 and J usage is TRBJ1-1; 10 nucleotides match TRBD1. V shed 0 bases, J shed 4 bases, and the junction held 3 bases outside the gene matches. Germline CDR1 and CDR2: SGHNT and YYREEE (reference sequence). This CDR3 comprises 15 residues. In DNA, the CDR3 is TGTGCCAGCAGCTTGGGACAGGGGGCACGCACTGAAGCTTTCTTT. Its translation: CASSLGQGARTEAFF.

The chain has TRBV19 and TRBJ2-5; the match to TRBD1 covers 8 bases. Per germline, CDR1 LNHDA and CDR2 SQIVND (reference sequence). CDR3 length: 14 amino acids. Losses at the gene ends were 3 bases for V and 7 bases for J; bases not matched to a gene: 7. The CDR3 DNA sequence: TGTGCCAGTAGTATTCTGCAGGGGGCAAGGACCCAGTACTTC. Its translation: CASSILQGARTQYF.

The CDR3 coding sequence is TGCGCCAGCAGGCTAACTAGCGGGGGGGTAGGTGAGCAGTACTTC. This sequence encodes CASRLTSGGVGEQYF. The V call is TRBV10-2, the J call TRBJ2-7, with 13 bases lining up with TRBD2. This CDR3 has 15 residues. The V and J ends lost 6 bases and 7 bases, in that order; junction bases with no gene match: 9. Per germline, CDR1 WSHSY and CDR2 SAAADI.

The V gene is TRBV28, the J gene TRBJ1-1, with D hard to call. V was cut by 0 bases and J by 1 base, with 15 bases left in between. The germline CDR1 and CDR2 sequences are MDHEN and SYDVKM. CDR3 size: 17 residues. CDR3 sequence: CASSLWNLGPGNTEAFF. CDR3 in DNA: TGTGCCAGCAGTTTATGGAATCTTGGGCCAGGGAACACTGAAGCTTTCTTT.

The chain couples TRBV2 to TRBJ1-2; D unresolved. V gave up 8 bases and J gave up 8 bases, with 24 bases separating them. The CDR3 contains 15 residues. Germline loops: CDR1 SNHLY, CDR2 FYNNEI. CDR3 nucleotides: TGTGCCAGCTCATCTATTCGCACCAACCCAGGAGGCTACACCTTC. It yields the protein CASSSIRTNPGGYTF.